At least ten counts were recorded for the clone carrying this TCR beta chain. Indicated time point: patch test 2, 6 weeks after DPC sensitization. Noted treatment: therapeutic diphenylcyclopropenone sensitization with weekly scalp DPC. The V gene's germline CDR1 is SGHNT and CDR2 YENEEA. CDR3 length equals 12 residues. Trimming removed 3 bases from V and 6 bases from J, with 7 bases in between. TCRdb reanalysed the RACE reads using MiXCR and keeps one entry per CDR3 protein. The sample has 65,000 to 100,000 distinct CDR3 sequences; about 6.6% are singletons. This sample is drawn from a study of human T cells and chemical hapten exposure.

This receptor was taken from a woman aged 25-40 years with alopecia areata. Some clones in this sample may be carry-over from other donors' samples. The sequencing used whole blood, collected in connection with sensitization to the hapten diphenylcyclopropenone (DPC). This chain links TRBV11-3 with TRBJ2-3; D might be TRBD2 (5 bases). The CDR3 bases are TGTGCCAGCAGCTTGTCGGGGGATACGCAGTATTTT. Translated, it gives CASSLSGDTQYF.